The 20 T cell receptor beta chains below all came from one sample that was sequenced in a study of cytomegalovirus exposure and HLA in healthy donors. PCR was performed using 60 Vbeta and 13 Jbeta primers. Profiled with immunoSEQ multiplex PCR; TCRdb holds only in-frame clones, not every one. The sample's table shows about 41,000 clones. Sequenced sample: PBMCs. Source of these receptors: a man younger than 40 in good health and CMV-seronegative.

The chain is built from TRBV27 and TRBJ2-7; TRBD1 agrees at 9 bases. Germline assignment: CDR1 MNHEY and CDR2 SMNVEV (reference sequence). V shed 5 bases, J shed 2 bases, and the junction held 13 bases outside the gene matches. The length of the CDR3 is 17 residues. The CDR3 nucleotides are TGTGCCAGCAGTCTACGCGGGACAGGGATCGGGGCCTACGAGCAGTACTTC. This encodes CASSLRGTGIGAYEQYF.

The J gene is TRBJ2-7, the V gene TRBV10-3; 8 positions agree with TRBD1. CDR1 and CDR2 (germline): ENHRY, SYGVKD. The junction had 5 bases not matched to a gene; V was cut back by 1 base and J by 6 bases. The CDR3 has 14 residues. The CDR3 nucleotides are TGTGCCATCAGTGAGTGGACAGGGAAGGGCGAGCAGTACTTC. Protein product: CAISEWTGKGEQYF.

The chain combines TRBV15 with TRBJ1-5, with a tentative D call TRBD1 (6 bases). V lost 4 bases, J lost 1 base, and 11 bases lay in between. The CDR3 runs 15 residues. Germline assignment: CDR1 LNHNV and CDR2 YYDKDF (reference sequence). The CDR3, as DNA: TGTGCCACCAGCATCGATCAGGGGAGCAATCAGCCCCAGCATTTT. Translating gives CATSIDQGSNQPQHF.

The chain uses TRBV7-3 and TRBJ2-2; D is perhaps TRBD2 (5 bases). V was trimmed by 3 bases and J by 1 base, leaving 9 bases between them. This CDR3 has 15 residues. Germline CDR1 reads SGHTA; CDR2 reads FQGTGA. CDR3 sequence reads: CASSLARENTGELFF. Here the CDR3 DNA reads TGTGCCAGCAGCTTGGCCCGGGAGAACACCGGGGAGCTGTTTTTT.

The chain is built from TRBV9 and TRBJ2-5; TRBD1 matches 7 bases. The CDR3 is made up of 14 amino acids. V dropped 3 bases and J dropped 5; count of bases not matched to a gene: 7. Germline values: CDR1 SGDLS, CDR2 YYNGEE. CDR3 DNA: TGTGCCAGCAGCGCCGGGACAGTTAAGGAGACCCAGTACTTC. It codes for CASSAGTVKETQYF.

The V call is TRBV4-3, the J call TRBJ1-6; D gene ambiguous. CDR3 length equals 15 residues. Germline loops: CDR1 LGHNA, CDR2 YSLEER. Trimming took 0 bases from V and 8 from J, leaving 11 bases between them. The CDR3 loop reads CASSQDHGFDSPLHF. In DNA, the CDR3 is TGCGCCAGCAGCCAAGATCATGGCTTCGATTCACCCCTCCACTTT.

The chain is built from TRBV5-1 and TRBJ1-2; TRBD1 matches at 8 bases. This CDR3 is 16 amino acids long. Trimming cost V 4 bases and J 5 bases; bases outside gene matches: 13. Germline V gene sequence: CDR1 SGHRS, CDR2 YFSETQ. The CDR3 DNA reads TGCGCCAGCAGCCTGGGGGGGACAGGAAGTAATTATGGCTACACCTTC. Its translation: CASSLGGTGSNYGYTF.

The chain couples TRBV2 to TRBJ1-1; TRBD1 aligns across 7 bases. Germline V lookup: CDR1 SNHLY, CDR2 FYNNEI. V trimming: 2 bases; J trimming: 8 bases; junction bases outside the gene matches: 8. CDR3 length equals 14 residues. The CDR3 DNA follows: TGTGCCAGCAGTGAAACTCGGACAGGTTTGGAAGCTTTCTTT. Translating gives CASSETRTGLEAFF.

V usage is TRBV11-2 and J usage is TRBJ1-2, with TRBD1 identical over 7 bases. The CDR3 has 14 residues. V lost 4 bases to trimming and J lost 2 bases; unmatched junction nucleotides: 4. Germline V gene lookup returns CDR1 SGHAT and CDR2 FQNNGV. The CDR3 DNA reads as TGTGCCAGCAGCTCCACGGACAGGAACTATGGCTACACCTTC. Protein: CASSSTDRNYGYTF.

The chain couples TRBV4-3 to TRBJ2-4, with 8 bases aligning to TRBD1. The CDR3 totals 18 residues. V shed 4 bases and J 0 bases; nucleotides not matched to a gene: 11. The germline gives CDR1 LGHNA, CDR2 YSLEER. DNA of the CDR3: TGCGCCAGCAGCCGGACAATCGGACAGGGCGTAGCCAAAAACATTCAGTACTTC. This sequence encodes CASSRTIGQGVAKNIQYF.

The genes are TRBV5-1 and TRBJ2-5; D perhaps matches TRBD2 (7 bases). The length of the CDR3 is 13 residues. Trimming stripped 6 bases from V and 5 bases from J, with 14 bases between. Per germline, CDR1 SGHRS and CDR2 YFSETQ. The CDR3 is CASTIGGQETQYF. The CDR3 nucleotides read TGCGCCAGCACCATCGGGGGGCAGGAGACCCAGTACTTC.

The chain recombines TRBV19 with TRBJ2-1, with 7 bases aligning to TRBD1. The V gene end was trimmed by 4 bases and the J gene end by 7 bases; junction bases not matched to a gene: 7. This CDR3 region has 14 residues. Germline lookup yields CDR1 LNHDA and CDR2 SQIVND (reference sequence). CDR3 in amino acids: CASSKRQGRNEQFF. The CDR3 coding sequence is TGTGCCAGTAGTAAAAGACAGGGAAGGAATGAGCAGTTCTTC.

The V gene is TRBV5-5, the J gene TRBJ1-2; no clear D. With 2 bases removed from V and 2 bases from J, the gap between germline ends came to 13 bases. Germline loops: CDR1 SGHKS, CDR2 YYEKEE (reference sequence). This CDR3 is 15 amino acids long. The chain's CDR3 is CASSFIVPENYGYTF. The CDR3 DNA sequence: TGTGCCAGCAGCTTTATCGTGCCGGAGAACTATGGCTACACCTTC.

The V and J genes are TRBV6-5 and TRBJ2-7; D unclear. This CDR3 is built from 14 residues. V was shortened by 0 bases and J by 5 bases, with 11 bases between the two germline ends. CDR1 is MNHEY and CDR2 is SVGAGI in the germline V gene. The CDR3 here is CASSYSWVLDEQYF. The CDR3 nucleotides are TGTGCCAGCAGTTACTCGTGGGTCCTAGACGAGCAGTACTTC.

The V and J genes are TRBV6-1 and TRBJ2-7; TRBD1 might be the D (6 bases). The germline V and J ends were trimmed by 2 bases and 2 bases, with 10 bases remaining between them. The CDR3 runs 14 residues. Per the germline V gene, CDR1 is MNHNS and CDR2 is SASEGT. CDR3 amino acids: CASSETGSAYEQYF. The CDR3 DNA follows: TGTGCCAGCAGTGAAACAGGGTCTGCCTACGAGCAGTACTTC.

The chain is built from TRBV6-4 and TRBJ1-2, with 8 nucleotides matching TRBD1. With 5 bases clipped from V and 0 bases from J, the junction kept 2 bases outside the gene matches. Looked up from germline, CDR1 is MRHNA and CDR2 is SNTAGT. This CDR3 region has 14 residues. CDR3 amino acids: CASSPGQANYGYTF. For the CDR3, the DNA is TGTGCCAGCAGTCCGGGACAGGCTAACTATGGCTACACCTTC.

The rearrangement links TRBV6-1 to TRBJ2-7, with D uncertain. Germline V gives CDR1 MNHNS, CDR2 SASEGT. The CDR3 is 11 amino acids. Between the trimmed V and J ends, which lost 5 bases and 6 bases, there was a span of 8 bases. The CDR3 loop is CASSPEVEQYF. CDR3 nucleotide sequence: TGTGCCAGCAGTCCCGAGGTCGAGCAGTACTTC.

V usage is TRBV6-5 and J usage is TRBJ1-5; D gene ambiguous. CDR1 and CDR2 (germline): MNHEY, SVGAGI. There are 15 residues in the CDR3. V was cut by 7 bases and J by 0 bases, with 13 bases left in between. DNA of the CDR3: TGTGCCAGCAAGATTCGAGAGTATAGCAATCAGCCCCAGCATTTT. Translated: CASKIREYSNQPQHF.

The genes are TRBV6-1 and TRBJ2-5; 9 nucleotides agree with TRBD2. J gave up 4 bases and V 2 bases, and 11 bases lay outside the gene matches. The CDR3 is 17 amino acids. Germline CDR1 is MNHNS and CDR2 is SASEGT. The chain's CDR3 is CASSELAGSTWGETQYF. CDR3 DNA: TGTGCCAGCAGTGAACTAGCGGGATCAACTTGGGGAGAGACCCAGTACTTC.

V usage is TRBV4-1 and J usage is TRBJ1-2; weak D call: TRBD1 (5 bases). V lost 5 bases and J 0 bases, leaving 10 bases between the germline ends. In germline, CDR1 is MGHRA, CDR2 YSYEKL. The CDR3 consists of 14 residues. The CDR3 DNA sequence: TGCGCCAGCAGCGGGGGGAAAACTAACTATGGCTACACCTTC. Amino acid sequence: CASSGGKTNYGYTF.